Below are 18 T cell receptor beta chains sequenced from a single sample in a study of CD8 T cells in Susac syndrome. The authors reverse transcribed about 0.5 to 1 ug RNA with random hexamers. TCRdb re-called the immunoSEQ multiplex PCR reads through MiXCR, storing one row per CDR3 protein. This table holds 200,000 or so distinct CDR3 sequences, over 90% found once. Material for sequencing was CD8+ T cells from PBMCs. These receptors were taken from a human donor with Susac syndrome.

This rearrangement joins TRBV14 to TRBJ2-7; D not certain. V lost 2 bases, J lost 5 bases, and 7 bases lay in between. CDR1 and CDR2 from the germline V gene are SGHDN and FVKESK. This CDR3 has 12 residues. The CDR3 DNA sequence: TGTGCCAGCAGCCAATTTCCGGACGAGCAGTACTTC. It is translated as CASSQFPDEQYF. Full variable domain (missing parts from reference TRBV14 and TRBJ2-7): EAGVTQFPSHSVIEKGQTVTLRCDPISGHDNLYWYRRVMGKEIKFLLHFVKESKQDESGMPNNRFLAERTGGTYSTLKVQPAELEDSGVYFCASSQFPDEQYFGPGTRLTVT.

The V and J genes are TRBV29-1 and TRBJ2-7; 9 nucleotides agree with TRBD2. Germline trimming cut 5 bases from V and 5 bases from J; bases unmatched to any gene: 7. CDR3 length: 13 residues. The germline gives CDR1 SQVTM, CDR2 ANQGSEA. The CDR3: CSVKRRLADEQYF. The CDR3 region has the DNA TGCAGCGTTAAAAGACGACTAGCGGACGAGCAGTACTTC.

The chain joins TRBV25-1 to TRBJ2-3; 8 bases match TRBD2. Germline V CDR1 and CDR2: MGHDK, SYGVNS. J gave up 4 bases and V 6 bases, and 9 bases lay outside the gene matches. The CDR3 length is 15 residues. In DNA, the CDR3 is TGTGCCAGCAGCCCCGGGACTAGTGCTGCAGATACGCAGTATTTT. It specifies CASSPGTSAADTQYF.

This rearrangement joins TRBV30 to TRBJ2-7; TRBD2 is a possible D gene (5 bases). Germline V gives CDR1 GTSNPN, CDR2 SVGIG (reference sequence). The germline V and J ends were trimmed by 6 bases and 2 bases, with 17 bases remaining between them. The CDR3 consists of 14 residues. The CDR3 is CACASGTQPYEQYF. The CDR3 coding sequence is TGTGCCTGTGCCAGCGGTACCCAACCCTACGAGCAGTACTTC.

The V gene is TRBV12-3 or TRBV12-4, the J gene TRBJ2-3, with D tentatively TRBD1 (5 bases). This CDR3 comprises 14 residues. V shed 3 bases and J shed 2 bases, with 9 bases lying between them. The CDR3: CASSFSGHTDTQYF. The CDR3 coding sequence is TGTGCCAGCAGTTTTTCAGGGCACACAGATACGCAGTATTTT.

The chain has TRBV7-8 and TRBJ2-7, with TRBD2 matching 8 bases. Looked up from germline, CDR1 is SGHVS and CDR2 is FQNEAQ. V was clipped by 7 bases and J by 3 bases; unmatched bases: 11. This CDR3 region has 15 residues. CDR3 DNA sequence: TGTGCCAGCACTCCGACGGGAGGGGCGGTCTACGAGCAGTACTTC. It is translated as CASTPTGGAVYEQYF.

The chain links TRBV7-8 to TRBJ2-7, with 9 bases aligning to TRBD1. CDR1 is SGHVS, CDR2 FQNEAQ, per germline. The J segment lost 4 bases and the V segment lost 3 bases, leaving 7 bases of the junction unmatched. The CDR3 sequence is 15 residues long. The CDR3 is CASSFGDRASYEQYF. CDR3 in DNA: TGTGCCAGCAGCTTTGGGGACAGGGCGTCTTACGAGCAGTACTTC.

The J gene is TRBJ2-3, the V gene TRBV7-4, with D possibly TRBD2 on 6 matching bases. Trimming cost V 5 bases and J 1 base, with 16 bases left between them. Germline V gene data show CDR1 as SGHVT and CDR2 as SQSDAQ. The CDR3 is 16 residues long. The CDR3 is CASSQPRVAGTDTQYF. The DNA of the CDR3 is TGTGCCAGCAGCCAACCCCGAGTAGCGGGCACAGATACGCAGTATTTT.

The chain uses TRBV5-1 and TRBJ1-6, with no clear D. The CDR3 contains 12 residues. V was clipped by 3 bases and J by 9 bases, with 7 bases between them. The germline V gene encodes CDR1 SGHRS and CDR2 YFSETQ. The DNA for the CDR3 is TGCGCCAGCAGCTCAGATCGTTCACCCCTCCACTTT. Protein product: CASSSDRSPLHF.

The chain couples TRBV20-1 to TRBJ2-2; D may be TRBD1 or TRBD2 (5 bases each). Germline CDR1 DFQATT, CDR2 SNEGSKA (reference sequence). Trimming took 2 bases from V and 0 from J, leaving 16 bases between them. The CDR3 runs to 17 residues. This chain's CDR3 is CSARPPSGTPNTGELFF. The CDR3 DNA reads as TGCAGTGCTAGACCCCCCTCCGGGACGCCGAACACCGGGGAGCTGTTTTTT.

The chain uses TRBV24-1 and TRBJ2-1; TRBD2 aligns across 13 bases. This CDR3 is built from 12 residues. Germline loops: CDR1 KGHDR, CDR2 SFDVKD. Trimming cost V 11 bases and J 10 bases; bases outside gene matches: 4. The CDR3 here is CASGTSGTEQFF. The CDR3 DNA sequence: TGTGCCAGCGGGACTAGCGGGACGGAGCAGTTCTTC.

The chain has TRBV25-1 and TRBJ2-2; D not certain. V lost 4 bases and J 3 bases, leaving 9 bases between the germline ends. Germline lookup yields CDR1 MGHDK and CDR2 SYGVNS. The CDR3 consists of 14 residues. CDR3 coding DNA: TGTGCCAGCAGTGCCGAATTCGACACCGGGGAGCTGTTTTTT. It translates to CASSAEFDTGELFF.

The V call is TRBV4-1, the J call TRBJ1-5; possible D gene TRBD1, 5 bases. The CDR3 runs 16 residues. V lost 1 base to trimming and J lost 7 bases, with 17 bases between them. CDR1 and CDR2 (germline): MGHRA, YSYEKL. Here the CDR3 DNA reads TGCGCCAGCAGCCAAGCTGTGACCCAGGGTGGCCAGCCCCAGCATTTT. This sequence encodes CASSQAVTQGGQPQHF.

The chain joins TRBV24-1 to TRBJ2-3; D might be TRBD1 (6 bases). The germline CDR1 and CDR2 sequences are KGHDR and SFDVKD. V was clipped by 1 base and J by 11 bases, with 12 bases between them. The CDR3 contains 13 residues. The CDR3 region has the DNA TGTGCCACCAGTGATTTTGAAGGGGACAAGCAGTATTTT. Amino acid sequence: CATSDFEGDKQYF.

The J gene is TRBJ2-1, the V gene TRBV5-6, with a tentative D call TRBD1 (5 bases). CDR1 is SGHDT and CDR2 is YYEEEE in the germline V gene. CDR3 length equals 14 residues. V shed 4 bases and J shed 0 bases, with 8 bases lying between them. CDR3 bases: TGTGCCAGCAGCCATGACAGCTCCTACAATGAGCAGTTCTTC. Protein product: CASSHDSSYNEQFF.

The gene calls are TRBV6-5 and TRBJ2-1, with 9 bases that match TRBD2. The CDR3 totals 12 residues. The germline CDR1 and CDR2 sequences are MNHEY and SVGAGI. J lost 12 bases, V lost 6 bases, and 6 bases had no gene match. The CDR3 DNA follows: TGTGCCAGCAGCCAATATAGCGGGAGGCAGTTCTTC. Encoded protein: CASSQYSGRQFF.

This chain uses TRBV7-2 with TRBJ2-2; the match to TRBD2 covers 12 bases. Germline trimming cut 5 bases from V and 6 bases from J; bases unmatched to any gene: 10. The CDR3 is made up of 17 amino acids. Germline assignment: CDR1 SGHTA and CDR2 FQGNSA. CDR3 coding DNA: TGTGCCAGCAGCCGCGATAAGACTAGCGGGAGCGCCGGGGAGCTGTTTTTT. Its translation is CASSRDKTSGSAGELFF.

This clonotype came up once. The chain recombines TRBV9 with TRBJ2-3; no clear D gene. This CDR3 comprises 16 residues. Germline CDR1 SGDLS, CDR2 YYNGEE. The germline V and J ends were trimmed by 4 bases and 6 bases, with 21 bases remaining between them. The CDR3 sequence: CASSPNAVGFGDTQYF. In DNA form, the CDR3 reads TGTGCCAGCAGCCCCAACGCCGTAGGGTTCGGCGATACGCAGTATTTT.